The sequence of this TCR beta chain was determined in a study of post-analysis software for immune sequencing data. Whole-study findings and limits: Four or five TRBV segments, TRBV5-6, TRBV5-1 and TRBV20-1 among them, were found more frequent in patients than controls. Batch-mates among the samples co-clustered strongly by F measure.

Unique molecular identifiers were carried by the TCR beta cDNA libraries. Around 500,000 cDNA molecules were obtained from approximately 0.91 to 9.4 million T cells. In TCRdb, the PCR reads were re-called with MiXCR into one record per CDR3 protein. The profile shows just over 250,000 distinct CDR3 sequences, 30% to 45% of them singletons. The V and J ends lost 4 bases and 10 bases, in that order; junction bases with no gene match: 17. Germline assignment: CDR1 SGHRS and CDR2 YFSETQ. The CDR3 is 17 amino acids. In the case of this clonotype: The antigen is not known.

The receptor was derived from a girl aged 5 to 17 with multiple sclerosis. V is TRBV5-1 and J is TRBJ1-1; TRBD1 agrees at 12 bases. Material for sequencing was blood. The CDR3 loop reads CASSPHGSGQGASVAFF. The DNA for the CDR3 is TGCGCCAGCAGCCCGCATGGATCGGGACAGGGGGCGTCTGTAGCTTTCTTT. The variable domain in full, completed from reference TRBV5-1 and TRBJ1-1, reads KAGVTQTPRYLIKTRGQQVTLSCSPISGHRSVSWYQQTPGQGLQFLFEYFSETQRNKGNFPGRFSGRQFSNSRSEMNVSTLELGDSALYLCASSPHGSGQGASVAFFGQGTRLTVV.